These T cell receptor beta chains were read from a single sample in a study of blood T cell repertoires in COVID-19. Profiling relied on immunoSEQ multiplex PCR, and the TCRdb table lists in-frame clones only, not all of them. The repertoire consists of roughly 190,000 clones, with approximately 90% occurring once and the leading ten covering 0.7% to 0.9%. Material for sequencing was PBMCs or T cells enriched from blood (not recorded which). Receptors were obtained from a young woman who had recovered from COVID-19. CDR3s include the opening cysteine and the closing phenylalanine or tryptophan. The D gene is left open where the match is weak. Not every row has a clone size; where given, it reads once, few, many or a size class.

d_gene	abundance	v_gene	j_gene	CDR3aa	CDR3nt
TRBD1	-	TRBV6-2/TRBV6-3	TRBJ1-5	CASSSEQGAVQPQHF	TGTGCCAGCAGTTCCGAACAGGGGGCGGTTCAGCCCCAGCATTTT
-	few	TRBV6-4	TRBJ2-3	CASSDQGGDTQYF	TGTGCCAGCAGTGATCAGGGGGGAGATACGCAGTATTTT
-	-	TRBV7-3	TRBJ2-1	CASSSGAGYNEQFF	TGTGCCAGCAGCTCAGGGGCTGGATACAATGAGCAGTTCTTC
-	few	TRBV4-1	TRBJ2-7	CASSQALQGTYEQYF	TGCGCCAGCAGCCAAGCCCTTCAGGGGACCTACGAGCAGTACTTC
-	-	TRBV4-3	TRBJ2-4	CASSQDTRTQAKNIQYF	TGCGCCAGCAGCCAGGACACCCGGACCCAAGCCAAAAACATTCAGTACTTC
-	-	TRBV6-1	TRBJ1-4	CASSDVREEKLFF	TGTGCCAGCAGTGACGTTCGGGAGGAAAAACTGTTTTTT
TRBD1	few	TRBV7-3	TRBJ1-1	CASSFGQGTEAFF	TGTGCCAGCAGCTTTGGACAGGGAACTGAAGCTTTCTTT
TRBD2	-	TRBV7-3	TRBJ2-5	CASSFGLAGETQYF	TGTGCCAGCAGCTTCGGACTAGCGGGAGAGACCCAGTACTTC
TRBD2	-	TRBV11-2	TRBJ2-3	CASSSRVAGVTDTQYF	TGTGCCAGCAGCTCCCGTGTTGCGGGAGTAACAGATACGCAGTATTTT
-	-	TRBV7-9	TRBJ1-3	CASSLGGSGGNTIYF	TGTGCCAGCAGCTTAGGGGGCTCTGGCGGAAACACCATATATTTT
-	once	TRBV28	TRBJ2-7	CASSLGGTGPYEQYF	TGTGCCAGCAGTTTGGGCGGGACTGGCCCCTACGAGCAGTACTTC
-	-	TRBV12-3/TRBV12-4	TRBJ1-1	CASSFQFTEAFF	TGTGCCAGCAGTTTTCAGTTCACTGAAGCTTTCTTT
-	-	TRBV21-1	TRBJ2-2	CASSSPRAGPGELFF	TGTGCCAGCAGCTCCCCCCGGGCGGGCCCCGGGGAGCTGTTTTTT
TRBD1	-	TRBV3-1/TRBV3-2	TRBJ1-2	CASSPGQGGYGYTF	TGTGCCAGCAGCCCGGGACAGGGGGGTTATGGCTACACCTTC
TRBD2	-	TRBV28	TRBJ2-3	CATLGLAGVADTQYF	TGTGCCACCCTAGGACTAGCGGGAGTTGCAGATACGCAGTATTTT
-	-	TRBV12-3/TRBV12-4	TRBJ2-7	CASSYQGWEQYF	TGTGCCAGCAGTTACCAGGGGTGGGAGCAGTACTTC
-	once	TRBV2	TRBJ2-5	CASSETRGETQYF	TGTGCCAGCAGTGAAACCAGGGGCGAGACCCAGTACTTC
-	-	TRBV4-2	TRBJ2-5	CASSQESSWETQYF	TGTGCCAGCAGCCAAGAGTCTAGCTGGGAGACCCAGTACTTC
TRBD1	-	TRBV4-3	TRBJ2-7	CASSQDLGQGANEQYF	TGCGCCAGCAGCCAAGACCTGGGACAGGGGGCTAACGAGCAGTACTTC
TRBD2	-	TRBV25-1	TRBJ2-2	CASSEGLAGGRITGELFF	TGTGCCAGCAGTGAAGGACTAGCGGGAGGCCGGATCACCGGGGAGCTGTTTTTT
TRBD2	-	TRBV27	TRBJ2-1	CATTSGSRDEQFF	TGTGCCACAACTAGCGGGAGTCGGGATGAGCAGTTCTTC
-	once	TRBV12-3/TRBV12-4	TRBJ2-5	CASSPEGRETQYF	TGTGCCAGCAGTCCGGAGGGCCGGGAGACCCAGTACTTC
TRBD2	-	TRBV6-5	TRBJ2-1	CASLARTSNEQFF	TGTGCCAGCTTGGCTAGGACTAGCAATGAGCAGTTCTTC
TRBD1	-	TRBV11-3	TRBJ2-2	CASSLGDRGDTGELFF	TGTGCCAGCAGCTTAGGAGACAGGGGGGACACCGGGGAGCTGTTTTTT
-	-	TRBV30	TRBJ1-2	CAWSGPTNRDTEYYGYTF	TGTGCCTGGAGTGGACCAACGAACCGGGACACCGAATACTATGGCTACACCTTC